The clone carrying this T cell receptor beta chain was detected only a few times. Its antigen is not known. This sample was included in a study of T cell repertoires in cytomegalovirus infection. Looking at the study overall: Well-studied HLA-B-restricted epitopes and recently identified HLA-C-restricted epitopes of CMV were both used in the study. Carrying CMV and the relevant HLA type showed in public TCR beta signatures. Study results and limitations: HLA-C-restricted CMV clonotypes gave the most frequent clonotype in two of eight donors.

TCRdb fed the reads into MiXCR, producing one record per CDR3 protein. The table lists 250,000 to 300,000 distinct CDR3 sequences, roughly a fifth of them singletons. The germline V gene has CDR1 LGHNA and CDR2 YSLEER. Losses at the gene ends were 5 bases for V and 3 bases for J; bases not matched to a gene: 6. The CDR3 totals 14 residues. This material consisted of cultured PBMCs, taken from culture after CMV antigen stimulation. This TCR derives from a human donor in good health (CMV status not recorded). Some clones in this sample may be carry-over from other donors' samples. The gene calls are TRBV4-3 and TRBJ1-1, with TRBD1 matching 7 bases. Here the CDR3 reads CASSTGQDYTEAFF. The DNA for the CDR3 is TGCGCCAGCAGCACCGGACAGGACTACACTGAAGCTTTCTTT.